The clone carrying this T cell receptor beta chain was seen ten or more times. The antigen is not known. Orbital computed tomography and thyroid ultrasound, along with TRAb, serum thyroxine and clinical symptoms, underpinned diagnosis. There are 17 residues in the CDR3. The V gene's germline CDR1 is MRHNA and CDR2 SNTAGT. Between the trimmed V and J ends, which lost 6 bases and 4 bases, there was a span of 19 bases. The source of the sample is a study of Graves' ophthalmopathy and Graves' hyperthyroidism. Background on the study: Samples of peripheral blood were obtained at initial diagnosis, prior to treatment of any kind. Findings of the study overall: The model flagged ophthalmopathy progression at about 71% sensitivity and 72% to 75% specificity.

Amplified material comprised TCR beta CDR3 regions derived from RNA transcripts. Following a first-round RT-PCR that used HTBI primers, a second-round multiplex PCR was carried out. TCRdb called the multiplex PCR reads again in MiXCR, with one record for every CDR3 protein. The profile covers about 220,000 distinct CDR3 sequences, with 20% to 25% appearing a single time and roughly 45% taken by the ten largest. V and J are TRBV6-4 and TRBJ2-6; D may be TRBD1 (5 bases). The sequence was obtained from a woman aged 50 to 65 with Graves' ophthalmopathy. Source material: peripheral blood. The CDR3 loop is CASRNIGAHSGANVLTF. The CDR3, as DNA: TGTGCCAGCAGGAACATAGGGGCCCACTCCGGGGCCAACGTCCTGACTTTC.